The 25 T cell receptor beta chains reported below all come from one sample, sequenced in a study of blood T cell repertoires in COVID-19. The table came from immunoSEQ multiplex PCR; TCRdb's copy has only in-frame clones and leaves some out. The table records around 70,000 clones, around 87% of them present only once. Sequencing input: peripheral blood. The receptor source for this set is a human donor in a cohort sampled during active COVID-19.

The V call is TRBV5-4, the J call TRBJ1-1; perhaps TRBD1 as D (5 bases). From germline, CDR1 is SGHNT and CDR2 YYREEE (reference sequence). The CDR3 is 14 residues long. V lost 7 bases to trimming and J lost 0 bases, with 13 bases between them. CDR3 bases: TGTGCCAGCCGGGGGGTTGCGTTGAACACTGAAGCTTTCTTT. This codes for CASRGVALNTEAFF.

V usage is TRBV20-1 and J usage is TRBJ2-1; no reliable D call. The CDR3 is 14 residues long. The V end lost 3 bases, the J end lost 5 bases, and 14 bases lay between the germline ends. Germline values: CDR1 DFQATT, CDR2 SNEGSKA (reference sequence). The CDR3 DNA sequence: TGCAGTGCTAGTTGGCCAGTCCCCAACAATGAGCAGTTCTTC. Its translation: CSASWPVPNNEQFF.

This clone occurred once. V is TRBV10-1 and J is TRBJ2-3, with D unresolved. Trimming took off 7 bases at V and 0 bases at J, with 14 bases between the two ends. Per germline, CDR1 WNHNN and CDR2 SYGVQD (reference sequence). The CDR3 extends over 15 amino acids. The CDR3 DNA is TGCGCCAGCACCGCCGGCGGTTCTAGCACAGATACGCAGTATTTT. This codes for CASTAGGSSTDTQYF.

This chain joins TRBV5-1 and TRBJ1-2; 8 bases match TRBD1. The CDR3 has 14 residues. V trimming: 4 bases; J trimming: 4 bases; junction bases outside the gene matches: 6. CDR1 is SGHRS, CDR2 YFSETQ, per germline. This CDR3 reads CASSVQGEGYGYTF. CDR3 bases: TGCGCCAGCAGCGTACAGGGGGAGGGCTATGGCTACACCTTC.

The J gene is TRBJ2-2, the V gene TRBV2; 14 bases agree with TRBD2. V gave up 8 bases and J gave up 1 base; unmatched junction bases: 0. CDR1 is SNHLY, CDR2 FYNNEI, per germline. This CDR3 contains 15 residues. For the CDR3, the DNA is TGTGCCAGCGGACTAGCGGGGGGGAACACCGGGGAGCTGTTTTTT. As protein: CASGLAGGNTGELFF.

Only a few counts were recorded for this clone. V usage is TRBV19 and J usage is TRBJ1-2; 7 nucleotides line up with TRBD1. CDR1 and CDR2 (germline): LNHDA, SQIVND (reference sequence). CDR3 size: 14 residues. V dropped 4 bases and J dropped 5; count of bases not matched to a gene: 7. This chain's CDR3 is CASSTNGQVYGYTF. For the CDR3, the DNA is TGTGCCAGTAGTACCAACGGACAGGTTTATGGCTACACCTTC.

This clone was recorded once. This chain joins TRBV5-1 and TRBJ2-7, with 14 bases fitting TRBD2. After removal of 4 bases from V and 3 bases from J, the junction contained 12 bases not matched to a gene. Germline loops: CDR1 SGHRS, CDR2 YFSETQ. This CDR3 spans 18 amino acids. The CDR3 loop reads CASSPTSGGVSFGYEQYF. The CDR3 bases are TGCGCCAGCAGCCCGACTAGCGGGGGGGTCTCTTTCGGCTACGAGCAGTACTTC.

The chain joins TRBV18 to TRBJ1-1; TRBD1 is a possible D gene (6 bases). The CDR3 covers 17 residues. Per germline, CDR1 KGHSH and CDR2 LQKENI. Trimming cost V 0 bases and J 2 bases, with 16 bases left between them. The CDR3 sequence: CASSPPNTNRANTEAFF. DNA of the CDR3: TGTGCCAGCTCACCACCGAACACTAACAGGGCTAACACTGAAGCTTTCTTT.

V usage is TRBV4-3 and J usage is TRBJ2-2, with 11 positions matching TRBD2. Germline CDR1 is LGHNA and CDR2 is YSLEER. With 0 bases clipped from V and 1 base from J, the junction kept 16 bases outside the gene matches. This CDR3 spans 22 amino acids. CDR3 DNA: TGCGCCAGCAGCCAAGACGTAAGCTTCCTAGCGGGGGGTTTGAAGAACACCGGGGAGCTGTTTTTT. It specifies CASSQDVSFLAGGLKNTGELFF.

The chain links TRBV21-1 to TRBJ2-7; the table gives TRBD1 as D, unverified against the DNA. TRBV21-1 is classified as a pseudogene. This CDR3 has 18 amino acids. CDR3 region: CASSSFSPFLDRDYEQYF. The CDR3 DNA is TGTGCCAGCAGCAGTTTCAGCCCCTTCCTGGACAGAGACTACGAGCAGTACTTC.

The gene calls are TRBV6-5 and TRBJ1-1, with TRBD1 identical over 11 bases. Germline CDR1 reads MNHEY; CDR2 reads SVGAGI. There are 15 residues in the CDR3. J gave up 6 bases and V 3 bases, and 6 bases lay outside the gene matches. DNA of the CDR3: TGTGCCAGCAGTTATGGACAGGGGGCTTTCTCTGAAGCTTTCTTT. This gives the protein CASSYGQGAFSEAFF.

The J gene is TRBJ2-7, the V gene TRBV19; possible D gene TRBD1, 5 bases. V was trimmed by 6 bases and J by 2 bases, leaving 14 bases between them. Germline V gives CDR1 LNHDA, CDR2 SQIVND (reference sequence). This CDR3 is 14 amino acids long. The CDR3 spells CASSQSEGAYEQYF. CDR3 bases: TGTGCCAGTAGCCAGTCCGAAGGGGCCTACGAGCAGTACTTC.

CDR3 residues: CASTGGGLYNEQFF. CDR3 nucleotides: TGTGCCAGCACAGGAGGGGGCCTCTACAATGAGCAGTTCTTC. This chain joins TRBV6-5 and TRBJ2-1; maybe TRBD1 (7 bases). CDR1 MNHEY and CDR2 SVGAGI come from the germline V gene. The CDR3 totals 14 residues. Trimming shortened V by 7 bases and J by 3 bases, and 13 bases separated the two germline ends.

The gene calls are TRBV11-2 and TRBJ1-5; D possibly corresponds to TRBD1 (5 bases). Looked up from germline, CDR1 is SGHAT and CDR2 is FQNNGV. V was trimmed by 6 bases and J by 5 bases, leaving 11 bases between them. The CDR3 length is 13 residues. DNA for the CDR3: TGTGCCAGCAGTACCGGGACTGATCAGCCCCAGCATTTT. Its translation is CASSTGTDQPQHF.

This sequence joins TRBV28 and TRBJ1-3, with 8 positions matching TRBD1. The V segment lost 6 bases and the J segment 5 bases; nucleotides outside the gene matches: 9. Germline lookup yields CDR1 MDHEN and CDR2 SYDVKM. The CDR3 extends over 15 amino acids. This CDR3 reads CASRSPGTGRNTIYF. The CDR3 DNA follows: TGTGCCAGCAGATCGCCCGGGACAGGACGAAACACCATATATTTT.

This clone was detected only once. This chain links TRBV28 with TRBJ1-1; D possibly corresponds to TRBD1 (5 bases). Between the trimmed V and J ends, which lost 3 bases and 0 bases, there was a span of 14 bases. Germline V gene sequence: CDR1 MDHEN, CDR2 SYDVKM. CDR3 length: 16 residues. CDR3 DNA sequence: TGTGCCAGCAGTTTGGGGTCAGCGACAGTGAACACTGAAGCTTTCTTT. Amino acids: CASSLGSATVNTEAFF.

The genes are TRBV4-2 and TRBJ1-6, with 7 bases identical to TRBD1. V dropped 5 bases and J dropped 7; count of bases not matched to a gene: 2. Germline CDR1 and CDR2: LGHNA and YNFKEQ. This CDR3 is 13 amino acids long. The CDR3 region is CASSGQENSPLHF. The CDR3 DNA follows: TGTGCCAGCAGCGGACAGGAGAATTCACCCCTCCACTTT.

The gene calls are TRBV6-5 and TRBJ1-4; 7 bases align to TRBD1. The CDR3 spans 14 residues. Germline assignment: CDR1 MNHEY and CDR2 SVGAGI. J was trimmed by 4 bases and V by 6 bases; bases with no gene match: 5. This chain's CDR3 is CASSPTGLNEKLFF. CDR3 bases: TGTGCCAGCAGCCCGACAGGGCTTAATGAAAAACTGTTTTTT.

This sequence joins TRBV7-8 and TRBJ1-2, with a possible D match to TRBD1 (6 bases). The V and J ends lost 5 bases and 5 bases respectively, with 18 bases between them. Germline CDR1 and CDR2: SGHVS and FQNEAQ. CDR3 length: 15 amino acids. The CDR3 DNA reads as TGTGCCAGCAGCCCCACACCGGCGAGGGGGTATGGCTACACCTTC. Its translation: CASSPTPARGYGYTF.

The chain employs TRBV30 and TRBJ1-5; 9 bases match TRBD1. Germline CDR1 reads GTSNPN; CDR2 reads SVGIG (reference sequence). CDR3 length equals 15 residues. The J segment lost 6 bases and the V segment lost 4 bases, leaving 10 bases of the junction unmatched. CDR3: CAWTTGTGSSQPQHF. In DNA form, the CDR3 reads TGTGCCTGGACCACCGGGACAGGGTCTAGTCAGCCCCAGCATTTT.

The chain recombines TRBV6-5 with TRBJ2-2, with 9 bases lining up with TRBD1. With V trimmed by 4 bases and J by 3 bases, 3 bases remained unmatched. From germline, CDR1 is MNHEY and CDR2 SVGAGI. This CDR3 has 15 residues. The CDR3 region is CASSSGTGYTGELFF. As DNA, the CDR3 is TGTGCCAGCAGTTCCGGGACAGGGTACACCGGGGAGCTGTTTTTT.

V gene TRBV4-1 combines with J gene TRBJ2-6; D may be TRBD1 (6 bases). V was clipped by 1 base and J by 1 base, with 11 bases between them. The CDR3 totals 17 residues. Germline V CDR1 and CDR2: MGHRA, YSYEKL. The CDR3 protein is CASSQVTTGSGANVLTF. The DNA of the CDR3 is TGCGCCAGCAGCCAAGTTACTACAGGGTCTGGGGCCAACGTCCTGACTTTC.

The V call is TRBV28, the J call TRBJ1-4; D gene unclear. The germline gives CDR1 MDHEN, CDR2 SYDVKM. This CDR3 is built from 14 residues. The V end was cut by 6 bases, the J end by 6 bases, with 14 bases between. CDR3 in DNA: TGTGCCAGCAGCATCAGGCCTCTGGATGAAAAACTGTTTTTT. This codes for CASSIRPLDEKLFF. The whole variable domain, filled in from reference TRBV28 and TRBJ1-4, reads DVKVTQSSRYLVKRTGEKVFLECVQDMDHENMFWYRQDPGLGLRLIYFSYDVKMKEKGDIPEGYSVSREKKERFSLILESASTNQTSMYLCASSIRPLDEKLFFGSGTQLSVL.

The chain has TRBV7-3 and TRBJ1-2, with D unclear. This CDR3 has 15 residues. From germline, CDR1 is SGHTA and CDR2 FQGTGA. V was shortened by 0 bases and J by 4 bases, with 12 bases between the two germline ends. The CDR3 DNA reads TGTGCCAGCAGCTTAACGGCAGGAGGAGCCTATGGCTACACCTTC. Translated: CASSLTAGGAYGYTF.

This clone has a single count. The chain joins TRBV28 to TRBJ2-1; 11 positions match TRBD2. Germline-derived CDR1 and CDR2 are MDHEN and SYDVKM. This CDR3 is 18 amino acids long. V lost 6 bases and J lost 0; bases outside the gene matches: 10. The CDR3 protein is CASSDLAGGSSSYNEQFF. DNA for the CDR3: TGTGCCAGCAGCGATCTAGCGGGGGGTTCGTCCTCCTACAATGAGCAGTTCTTC.